The subject of this entry is one TCR beta chain. Its antigen is currently unknown. Likely unrecorded immune exposures existed in these nominally healthy donors. This specimen belongs to a study of cytomegalovirus exposure and HLA in healthy donors. Study conclusions and caveats: Reportedly, fewer N-insertions than the approximately 610-donor mean appeared in an Asian-associated ancestry cluster in a later analysis. Cytomegalovirus status, reportedly, was diagnosed with high specificity and sensitivity by the classifier. A later analysis revealed that TCR association rates differed between HLA loci, peaking at DRB1 and bottoming out at HLA-C.

In germline, CDR1 is SGHRS, CDR2 YFSETQ. The CDR3 has 15 amino acids. V lost 4 bases and J lost 5; bases outside the gene matches: 8. The PCR had 60 Vbeta and 13 Jbeta primers. The data were produced by immunoSEQ multiplex PCR, yet TCRdb's version contains in-frame clones alone and is incomplete. This sample carries approximately 100,000 clones, less than 9.5% of them seen once, and the ten largest clones take 5.1%. Input material: PBMCs. The chain employs TRBV5-1 and TRBJ1-1; 10 nucleotides agree with TRBD1. This sequence was found in a man over 45 in good health and CMV-seropositive. The CDR3 is CASSPGGTGETEAFF. CDR3 bases: TGCGCCAGCAGCCCGGGCGGGACAGGGGAAACTGAAGCTTTCTTT.